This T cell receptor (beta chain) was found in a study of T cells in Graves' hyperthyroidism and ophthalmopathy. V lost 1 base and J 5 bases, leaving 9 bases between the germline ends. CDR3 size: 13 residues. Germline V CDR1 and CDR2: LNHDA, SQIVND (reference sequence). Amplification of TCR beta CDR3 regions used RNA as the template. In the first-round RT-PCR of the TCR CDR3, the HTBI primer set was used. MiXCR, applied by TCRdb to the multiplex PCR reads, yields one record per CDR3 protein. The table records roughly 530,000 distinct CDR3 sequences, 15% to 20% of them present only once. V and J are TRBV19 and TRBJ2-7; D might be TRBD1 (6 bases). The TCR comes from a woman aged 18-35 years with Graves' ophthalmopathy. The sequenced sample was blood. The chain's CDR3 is CASSIVAGDEQYF. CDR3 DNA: TGTGCCAGTAGTATAGTAGCAGGGGACGAGCAGTACTTC.